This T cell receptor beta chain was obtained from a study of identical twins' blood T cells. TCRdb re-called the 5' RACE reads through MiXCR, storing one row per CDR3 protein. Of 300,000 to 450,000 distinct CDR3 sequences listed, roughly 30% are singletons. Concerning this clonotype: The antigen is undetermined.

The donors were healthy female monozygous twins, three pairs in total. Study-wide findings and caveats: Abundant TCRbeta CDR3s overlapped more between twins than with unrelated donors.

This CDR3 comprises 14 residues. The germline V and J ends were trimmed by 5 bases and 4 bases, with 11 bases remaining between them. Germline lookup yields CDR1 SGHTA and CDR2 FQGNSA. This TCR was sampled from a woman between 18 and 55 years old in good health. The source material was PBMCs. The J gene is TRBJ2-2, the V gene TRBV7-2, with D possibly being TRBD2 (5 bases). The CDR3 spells CASSLDWFTGELFF. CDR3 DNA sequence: TGTGCCAGCAGCCTGGACTGGTTCACCGGGGAGCTGTTTTTT.